This is a list of T cell receptor beta chains from one sample in a study of shared clonotypes between healthy human individuals. Profiling relied on immunoSEQ multiplex PCR, and the TCRdb table lists in-frame clones only, not all of them. The sample contains about 2.4 million clones, 93% of which appear only once. The sequenced sample consisted of naive CD4+ T cells from PBMCs. These receptors were taken from a man between 18 and 35 years old in good health. Some clones in this sample may be carry-over from other donors' samples. The CDR3 runs from the conserved cysteine through the conserved F or W. D genes are given only for firm matches. Expanded clones get a size class; other rows say once, few or many, or leave the size out.

V gene: TRBV25-1; D gene: .; clone size: .; J gene: TRBJ1-2; CDR3 protein: CASSNSIGYTF; CDR3 DNA: TGTGCCAGCAGTAACTCAATTGGCTACACCTTC
V gene: TRBV28; D gene: TRBD2; clone size: once; J gene: TRBJ2-4; CDR3 protein: CASSSSTGTTRRNIQYF; CDR3 DNA: TGTGCCAGCAGTTCCTCCACCGGGACTACACGACGGAACATTCAGTACTTC
V gene: TRBV12-1; D gene: .; clone size: .; J gene: TRBJ1-1; CDR3 protein: CASSKQGSEAFF; CDR3 DNA: TGTGCCAGCAGCAAACAGGGATCCGAAGCTTTCTTT
V gene: TRBV28; D gene: TRBD1; clone size: .; J gene: TRBJ1-2; CDR3 protein: CASSPPDRVGSLGYTF; CDR3 DNA: TGTGCCAGCAGCCCGCCAGACAGGGTCGGGTCGTTAGGCTACACCTTC
V gene: TRBV6-5; D gene: .; clone size: few; J gene: TRBJ2-5; CDR3 protein: CASSYAETQYF; CDR3 DNA: TGTGCCAGCAGTTACGCGGAGACCCAGTACTTC
V gene: TRBV28; D gene: .; clone size: .; J gene: TRBJ2-1; CDR3 protein: CASRRTHSYNEQFF; CDR3 DNA: TGTGCCAGCCGAAGGACCCACTCCTACAATGAGCAGTTCTTC
V gene: TRBV2; D gene: .; clone size: few; J gene: TRBJ1-1; CDR3 protein: CASSDEGNTEAFF; CDR3 DNA: TGTGCCAGCAGTGATGAGGGGAACACTGAAGCTTTCTTT
V gene: TRBV27; D gene: .; clone size: .; J gene: TRBJ2-3; CDR3 protein: CASSPFYGTSTDTQYF; CDR3 DNA: TGTGCCAGCAGCCCTTTCTACGGGACTAGCACAGATACGCAGTATTTT
V gene: TRBV28; D gene: .; clone size: .; J gene: TRBJ1-1; CDR3 protein: CASSLAWGSGDTEAFF; CDR3 DNA: TGTGCCAGCAGTTTAGCTTGGGGGAGTGGGGACACTGAAGCTTTCTTT
V gene: TRBV7-2; D gene: .; clone size: .; J gene: TRBJ1-5; CDR3 protein: CASSPNRNQPQHF; CDR3 DNA: TGTGCCAGCAGCCCCAATCGGAATCAGCCCCAGCATTTT
V gene: TRBV2; D gene: TRBD1; clone size: .; J gene: TRBJ1-5; CDR3 protein: CASRDRYNQPQHF; CDR3 DNA: TGTGCCAGCAGGGACAGGTACAATCAGCCCCAGCATTTT
V gene: TRBV5-6; D gene: .; clone size: .; J gene: TRBJ2-1; CDR3 protein: CASSLYRPTMAPRYNEQFF; CDR3 DNA: TGTGCCAGCAGCTTGTACCGTCCGACGATGGCCCCTCGATACAATGAGCAGTTCTTC
V gene: TRBV7-7; D gene: .; clone size: .; J gene: TRBJ2-7; CDR3 protein: CASSPNPSSYEQYF; CDR3 DNA: TGTGCCAGCAGCCCTAACCCCAGCTCCTACGAGCAGTACTTC
V gene: TRBV7-3; D gene: TRBD2; clone size: .; J gene: TRBJ2-3; CDR3 protein: CASSLGLAGGSTDTQYF; CDR3 DNA: TGTGCCAGCAGCTTGGGACTAGCGGGAGGGTCGACAGATACGCAGTATTTT
V gene: TRBV10-1; D gene: .; clone size: .; J gene: TRBJ2-1; CDR3 protein: CASSESAVPRVRQFF; CDR3 DNA: TGCGCCAGCAGTGAGTCGGCGGTACCTCGTGTTCGGCAGTTCTTC
V gene: TRBV5-4; D gene: TRBD2; clone size: .; J gene: TRBJ2-1; CDR3 protein: CASSYLAGGPGNEQFF; CDR3 DNA: TGTGCCAGCAGCTACCTAGCGGGAGGGCCAGGGAATGAGCAGTTCTTC
V gene: TRBV5-1; D gene: TRBD1; clone size: .; J gene: TRBJ1-2; CDR3 protein: CASSGTASNYGYTF; CDR3 DNA: TGCGCCAGCAGCGGGACAGCGAGTAACTATGGCTACACCTTC
V gene: TRBV4-3; D gene: TRBD1; clone size: .; J gene: TRBJ1-2; CDR3 protein: CASSQERTGYGYTF; CDR3 DNA: TGCGCCAGCAGCCAAGAGAGGACAGGCTATGGCTACACCTTC
V gene: TRBV11-2; D gene: TRBD1; clone size: .; J gene: TRBJ2-1; CDR3 protein: CATTRGQAYNEQFF; CDR3 DNA: TGTGCCACCACCAGGGGACAGGCCTACAATGAGCAGTTCTTC
V gene: TRBV15; D gene: .; clone size: .; J gene: TRBJ2-1; CDR3 protein: CATSSGDRSSYNEQFF; CDR3 DNA: TGTGCCACCAGCAGCGGAGACAGGAGCTCCTACAATGAGCAGTTCTTC
V gene: TRBV18; D gene: .; clone size: .; J gene: TRBJ2-7; CDR3 protein: CASSPPGLPGEQYF; CDR3 DNA: TGTGCCAGCTCACCACCGGGACTCCCCGGAGAGCAGTACTTC
V gene: TRBV14; D gene: .; clone size: .; J gene: TRBJ2-2; CDR3 protein: CASSQFPGELFF; CDR3 DNA: TGTGCCAGCAGCCAATTTCCCGGGGAGCTGTTTTTT
V gene: TRBV18; D gene: .; clone size: .; J gene: TRBJ1-1; CDR3 protein: CASSPLALGGEAFF; CDR3 DNA: TGTGCCAGCTCACCACTCGCGTTGGGTGGTGAAGCTTTCTTT
V gene: TRBV28; D gene: TRBD1; clone size: .; J gene: TRBJ1-5; CDR3 protein: CASSFHRGEQPQHF; CDR3 DNA: TGTGCCAGCAGTTTCCACAGGGGAGAACAGCCCCAGCATTTT
V gene: TRBV19; D gene: TRBD1; clone size: .; J gene: TRBJ1-5; CDR3 protein: CASTPSRWADRGMSNQPQHF; CDR3 DNA: TGTGCCAGTACCCCCTCACGATGGGCCGACAGGGGGATGAGCAATCAGCCCCAGCATTTT
V gene: TRBV19; D gene: TRBD1; clone size: .; J gene: TRBJ1-1; CDR3 protein: CASSTYRGTEAFF; CDR3 DNA: TGTGCCAGTAGTACCTACAGGGGGACTGAAGCTTTCTTT
V gene: TRBV21-1; D gene: .; clone size: .; J gene: TRBJ2-1; CDR3 protein: CASSKVGIASGGNNYNEQFF; CDR3 DNA: TGTGCCAGCAGCAAAGTTGGCATAGCTAGCGGGGGCAATAACTACAATGAGCAGTTCTTC
V gene: TRBV6-6; D gene: .; clone size: .; J gene: TRBJ1-2; CDR3 protein: CASRKEGEGYTF; CDR3 DNA: TGTGCCAGCAGGAAGGAGGGGGAAGGCTACACCTTC
V gene: TRBV29-1; D gene: .; clone size: .; J gene: TRBJ2-1; CDR3 protein: CSTQGGSDEQFF; CDR3 DNA: TGCAGCACCCAGGGCGGGTCAGATGAGCAGTTCTTC
V gene: TRBV7-9; D gene: .; clone size: .; J gene: TRBJ2-7; CDR3 protein: CASSLGGASYEQYF; CDR3 DNA: TGTGCCAGCAGCTTAGGAGGGGCGTCCTACGAGCAGTACTTC
V gene: TRBV18; D gene: .; clone size: .; J gene: TRBJ2-1; CDR3 protein: CASSPPSGIAYNEQFF; CDR3 DNA: TGTGCCAGCTCACCACCCTCAGGGATAGCCTACAATGAGCAGTTCTTC
V gene: TRBV2; D gene: TRBD1; clone size: .; J gene: TRBJ2-1; CDR3 protein: CASQPGQGNEQFF; CDR3 DNA: TGTGCCAGTCAACCGGGACAGGGAAACGAGCAGTTCTTC
V gene: TRBV10-3; D gene: .; clone size: .; J gene: TRBJ1-5; CDR3 protein: CAISDRVNSNQPQHF; CDR3 DNA: TGTGCCATCAGTGACAGGGTGAATAGCAATCAGCCCCAGCATTTT
V gene: TRBV7-9; D gene: .; clone size: .; J gene: TRBJ2-5; CDR3 protein: CASSSGSPGRETQYF; CDR3 DNA: TGTGCCAGCAGCTCCGGGAGTCCGGGAAGGGAGACCCAGTACTTC
V gene: TRBV29-1; D gene: .; clone size: .; J gene: TRBJ2-5; CDR3 protein: CSGSGPDGVTQYF; CDR3 DNA: TGCAGCGGCAGCGGGCCCGACGGGGTGACCCAGTACTTC
V gene: TRBV20-1; D gene: .; clone size: .; J gene: TRBJ1-2; CDR3 protein: CSAGAPFGYTF; CDR3 DNA: TGCAGTGCTGGCGCCCCTTTCGGCTACACCTTC
V gene: TRBV2; D gene: .; clone size: .; J gene: TRBJ2-3; CDR3 protein: CASRLDPSTDTQYF; CDR3 DNA: TGTGCCAGCAGACTAGATCCTAGCACAGATACGCAGTATTTT